This is a list of T cell receptor beta chains from one sample in a study of cytomegalovirus exposure and HLA in healthy donors. The data were produced by immunoSEQ multiplex PCR, yet TCRdb's version contains in-frame clones alone and is incomplete. The repertoire holds 200,000 to 300,000 clones, 70% to 90% seen once, with roughly 2% in the top ten. Material: PBMCs. The receptor source for this set is a woman aged 40 to 49 in good health and CMV-seropositive. The CDR3 runs from the conserved cysteine through the conserved F or W.

V	J	CDR3
TRBV28	TRBJ1-1	CASITQGGLGTEAFF
TRBV13	TRBJ2-5	CASSLVGLAGEETQYF
TRBV27	TRBJ2-1	CASSQVKTSGTYEQFF
TRBV28	TRBJ1-1	CASKEGGSTEAFF
TRBV7-9	TRBJ1-1	CSSSLGQQYRMNTEAFF
TRBV25-1	TRBJ1-1	CASSEFLDPGADTEAFF
TRBV11-3	TRBJ2-1	CASSAEGAYNEQFF
TRBV6-5	TRBJ1-2	CASSYGQNLNYGYTF
TRBV19	TRBJ2-1	CASRSGVSYNEQFF
TRBV4-1	TRBJ2-7	CASSQEILGDEQYF
TRBV10-3	TRBJ1-1	CAISDFSSEAFF
TRBV6-1	TRBJ1-6	CASSEERGQVLLF
TRBV30	TRBJ2-1	CAWSVQVANEQFF
TRBV7-3	TRBJ2-7	CASSLTGGRGDEQYF
TRBV27	TRBJ2-7	CASSSTGSFAYEQYF
TRBV4-3	TRBJ2-7	CASSQDRRGRSYEQYF
TRBV7-9	TRBJ2-7	CASSLVPGSRSYEQYF
TRBV13	TRBJ2-1	CASSLGDSPYEQFF
TRBV28	TRBJ2-7	CASRKLAGEDEQYF
TRBV7-3	TRBJ2-1	CASSLSSVYNEQFF
TRBV4-1	TRBJ1-1	CASSPEIGGLGTEAFF
TRBV6-6	TRBJ2-7	CASTNFNEQYF
TRBV19	TRBJ2-4	CASSIPPGSLAKNIQYF
TRBV30	TRBJ2-2	CAWSEGRNTGELFF
TRBV7-9	TRBJ1-1	CASSLGGGTEAFF
TRBV7-2	TRBJ2-7	CASSLWAGEQYF
TRBV7-9	TRBJ2-1	CAVPSGLARNEQFF
TRBV6-5	TRBJ1-6	CASNDGTGDYSPLHF
TRBV6-6	TRBJ2-1	CASSWQGNNEQFF
TRBV7-8	TRBJ2-7	CASSLARAGLYEQYF
TRBV30	TRBJ2-4	CAWSSTGLNIQYF
TRBV7-9	TRBJ1-2	CASSSDRLLRYGYTF
TRBV29-1	TRBJ1-1	CSVEDHRGRTEAFF
TRBV6-1	TRBJ2-7	CASSPGTGSAEQYF
TRBV18	TRBJ1-1	CASSPSIQGYTEAFF
TRBV9	TRBJ2-3	CASSVGGITDTQYF
TRBV2	TRBJ1-5	CASSGTVVNQPQHF
TRBV6-5	TRBJ1-2	CASSYRTTANYGYTF
TRBV10-3	TRBJ2-2	CAISESTGTGELFF
TRBV5-1	TRBJ2-1	CASSLDTGIYNEQFF
TRBV11-3	TRBJ2-7	CASSLGTSGRRSYEQYF
TRBV6-5	TRBJ1-1	CASSYRGGTEAFF
TRBV5-6	TRBJ2-1	CASSLLRNEQFF
TRBV6-1	-	CASSVEVSYEQYF
TRBV7-8	TRBJ2-1	CASSVTSGTQFF
TRBV5-6	TRBJ2-1	CASSFSGRAHEQFF